Shown below are 11 T cell receptor beta chains from a single sample sequenced in a study of cytotoxic CD8 clonotypes in ibrutinib-treated CLL. The protocol was immunoSEQ multiplex PCR, while the TCRdb copy is restricted to in-frame clones and leaves out a portion. Altogether approximately 320,000 clones are present, approximately 67% being singletons, with the ten largest covering 6% to 6.5%. The specimen was PBMCs, collected after 36 months of ibrutinib treatment. The source of these receptors is a human donor with chronic lymphocytic leukemia.

This rearrangement joins TRBV7-3 to TRBJ2-3; D unclear. From germline, CDR1 is SGHTA and CDR2 FQGTGA. V lost 4 bases and J 7 bases, leaving 15 bases between the germline ends. This CDR3 spans 14 amino acids. The CDR3 DNA reads as TGTGCCAGCAGCTCACAGACCGCCGCTCATACGCAGTATTTT. As protein: CASSSQTAAHTQYF.

V usage is TRBV5-1 and J usage is TRBJ1-2; 9 bases line up with TRBD1. J was trimmed by 7 bases and V by 4 bases; bases with no gene match: 11. The germline CDR1 and CDR2 sequences are SGHRS and YFSETQ. This CDR3 contains 15 residues. The DNA of the CDR3 is TGCGCCAGCAGCGCGGACAGGGGCCCCCTCGGTGGCTACACCTTC. Translating it yields CASSADRGPLGGYTF.

V and J are TRBV18 and TRBJ1-4, with 7 bases matching TRBD1. Germline V gene lookup returns CDR1 KGHSH and CDR2 LQKENI. CDR3 length equals 18 residues. V gave up 0 bases and J gave up 0 bases; unmatched junction bases: 7. Here the CDR3 reads CASSPPTHRGTTNEKLFF. CDR3 coding DNA: TGTGCCAGCTCACCACCGACCCACAGGGGCACAACTAATGAAAAACTGTTTTTT. The variable domain in full, with the rest retrieved from reference TRBV18 and TRBJ1-4, is NAGVMQNPRHLVRRRGQEARLRCSPMKGHSHVYWYRQLPEEGLKFMVYLQKENIIDESGMPKERFSAEFPKEGPSILRIQQVVRGDSAAYFCASSPPTHRGTTNEKLFFGSGTQLSVL.

The rearrangement links TRBV2 to TRBJ2-2; D not resolved. Trimming stripped 4 bases from V and 0 bases from J, with 6 bases between. The CDR3 has 14 amino acids. The germline V gene has CDR1 SNHLY and CDR2 FYNNEI. In DNA, the CDR3 is TGTGCCAGCAGTGGGGCAACGAACACCGGGGAGCTGTTTTTT. Its translation is CASSGATNTGELFF.

This rearrangement joins TRBV2 to TRBJ2-7; D is unresolved. Trimming stripped 3 bases from V and 3 bases from J, with 6 bases between. Germline CDR1 is SNHLY and CDR2 is FYNNEI. The CDR3 loop spans 12 amino acids. CDR3: CASSEGFYEQYF. CDR3 nucleotides: TGTGCCAGCAGTGAGGGGTTCTACGAGCAGTACTTC.

DNA of the CDR3: TGTGCCAGCGGGGCCGGACAGGGGGGTTTGTACGAGCAGTACTTC. This sequence encodes CASGAGQGGLYEQYF. The chain carries TRBV9 and TRBJ2-7, with TRBD1 matching 10 bases. There are 15 residues in the CDR3. CDR1 is SGDLS and CDR2 is YYNGEE in the germline V gene. The J segment lost 4 bases and the V segment lost 7 bases, leaving 11 bases of the junction unmatched.

The chain joins TRBV19 to TRBJ2-7; unclear D gene. Trimming removed 10 bases at V and 3 bases at J, with 19 bases between. Germline V gene data show CDR1 as LNHDA and CDR2 as SQIVND (reference sequence). This CDR3 has 14 amino acids. The CDR3 coding sequence is TGTGCCACCCAGGATGCTGACACTGGCTACGAGCAGTACTTC. Its protein product is CATQDADTGYEQYF.

This clone was observed a few times. V and J are TRBV6-5 and TRBJ1-2; TRBD1 aligns across 10 bases. CDR3 length: 15 residues. Germline CDR1 MNHEY, CDR2 SVGAGI. J lost 4 bases, V lost 4 bases, and 6 bases had no gene match. The DNA of the CDR3 is TGTGCCAGCAGTTCCTCGGGACAGGGGATCTATGGCTACACCTTC. Its translation is CASSSSGQGIYGYTF.

The gene calls are TRBV10-2 and TRBJ2-7; the D gene is possibly TRBD1 (6 bases). V was shortened by 8 bases and J by 8 bases, with 10 bases between the two germline ends. The CDR3 has 10 amino acids. Germline CDR1 reads WSHSY; CDR2 reads SAAADI. The CDR3 here is CASWGQKQYF. The CDR3 nucleotides are TGCGCCAGCTGGGGACAAAAGCAGTACTTC.

The chain joins TRBV7-9 to TRBJ2-7; a weak D match, TRBD1 (5 bases). Trimming cost V 4 bases and J 1 base, with 11 bases left between them. The CDR3 sequence is 14 residues long. Germline V gene lookup returns CDR1 SEHNR and CDR2 FQNEAQ (reference sequence). CDR3 nucleotide sequence: TGTGCCAGCAGCTCCTCTGGACATTCCTACGAGCAGTACTTC. This translates into CASSSSGHSYEQYF. The whole variable domain, filled in from reference TRBV7-9 and TRBJ2-7, reads DTGVSQNPRHKITKRGQNVTFRCDPISEHNRLYWYRQTLGQGPEFLTYFQNEAQLEKSRLLSDRFSAERPKGSFSTLEIQRTEQGDSAMYLCASSSSGHSYEQYFGPGTRLTVT.

Details on this clone: Germline and junction disagree at one end, which may indicate a read error. The chain couples TRBV28 to TRBJ2-3; D is undetermined. From germline, CDR1 is MDHEN and CDR2 SYDVKM. The CDR3 consists of 13 residues. The CDR3 spells CVSYDWSTDTQYF. The CDR3 DNA is TGTGTCAGCTATGACTGGAGCACAGATACGCAGTATTTT.